The TCR beta chain under discussion was sequenced for a study of T cell changes during pregnancy in multiple sclerosis (dated by TCRdb to between 2019 and 2020). Background on the whole study: The study looked at changes in the T cell repertoire across pregnancy in women with multiple sclerosis.

As regards this clone: Its target antigen remains unknown. No much larger clonotype is one base removed from it; base qualities were not supplied.

The CDR3 sequence holds 15 residues, the cysteine and phenylalanine included. CDR3 DNA only is kept here, 45 bases in frame from base 1. The germline V gene encodes CDR1 LNHDA and CDR2 SQIVND (reference sequence). V sheds 3 bases and J sheds 4 bases, leaving 15 bases between their ends. The method behind the library was the immunoSEQ multiplex PCR assay. This immuneACCESS table, as held by TCRdb, lists in-frame sequences with V and J called but not all clones. Of the missing ones, under half trace to an unresolved V gene in checked studies; the others have no known cause. Across this sample there are some 87,000 clones, with around 92% seen only once. The ten most abundant clones make up over 2% of the sample.

Sample: peripheral blood, taken in the first trimester of pregnancy. This sequence uses TRBV19 and TRBJ1-1; the D gene is perhaps TRBD1, from 5 matching bases. The receptor comes from a female donor with multiple sclerosis, enrolled in a pregnancy study. The CDR3 is CASSIARTGGTEAFF. The sequence in DNA is TGTGCCAGTAGTATTGCCCGGACCGGGGGCACTGAAGCTTTCTTT.